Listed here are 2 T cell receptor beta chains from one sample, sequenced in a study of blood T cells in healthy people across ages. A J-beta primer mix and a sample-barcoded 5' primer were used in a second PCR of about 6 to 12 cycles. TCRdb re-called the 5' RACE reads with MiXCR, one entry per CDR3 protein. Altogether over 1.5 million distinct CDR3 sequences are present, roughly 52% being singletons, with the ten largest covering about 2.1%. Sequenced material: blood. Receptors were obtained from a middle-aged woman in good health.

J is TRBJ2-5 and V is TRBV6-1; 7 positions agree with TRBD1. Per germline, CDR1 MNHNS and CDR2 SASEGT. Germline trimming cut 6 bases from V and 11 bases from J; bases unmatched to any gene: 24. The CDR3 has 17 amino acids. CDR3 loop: CASSLRSLDRMSRRQYF. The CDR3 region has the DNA TGTGCCAGCAGCCTCAGATCTTTGGACAGGATGAGTCGGCGGCAGTACTTC.

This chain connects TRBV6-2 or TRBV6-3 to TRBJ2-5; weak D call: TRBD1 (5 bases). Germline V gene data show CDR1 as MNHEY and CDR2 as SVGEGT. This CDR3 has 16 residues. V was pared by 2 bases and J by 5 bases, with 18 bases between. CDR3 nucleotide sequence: TGTGCCAGCAGTTACGGGGCCCTAGTGGTTAGGGAGACCCAGTACTTC. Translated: CASSYGALVVRETQYF.